These 8 T cell receptor beta chains were sequenced from one sample in a study of identical twins. TCRdb analysed the 5' RACE reads with MiXCR anew, one entry per CDR3 protein. The data hold 200,000 to 250,000 distinct CDR3 sequences, with 10% observed a single time. The sequenced sample was memory T cells sorted from blood. The receptors shown here come from a man between 45 and 60 years old in good health.

V gene TRBV20-1 combines with J gene TRBJ1-6, with TRBD1 matching 8 bases. Trimming cost V 3 bases and J 7 bases; bases outside gene matches: 8. The V gene's germline CDR1 is DFQATT and CDR2 SNEGSKA (reference sequence). There are 15 residues in the CDR3. For the CDR3, the DNA is TGCAGTGCTAGCGAAAGACAGGGGTGGAATTCACCCCTCCACTTT. Translated, it gives CSASERQGWNSPLHF.

This clonotype was recorded at least ten times. The chain joins TRBV12-3 or TRBV12-4 to TRBJ2-1; D is unresolved. This CDR3 contains 13 residues. Trimming pared 5 bases from V and 6 bases from J, leaving 11 bases between. The CDR3, as DNA: TGTGCCAGCAGTCTCCGGGCTGGCAATGAGCAGTTCTTC. This encodes CASSLRAGNEQFF.

This clonotype was picked up many times. This chain connects TRBV5-5 to TRBJ2-3; TRBD2 aligns across 14 bases. The CDR3 extends over 17 amino acids. The J segment lost 6 bases and the V segment lost 0 bases, leaving 6 bases of the junction unmatched. In germline, CDR1 is SGHKS, CDR2 YYEKEE (reference sequence). CDR3 coding DNA: TGTGCCAGCAGCTTGGCCGGGACTAGCGGGAGCTATGATACGCAGTATTTT. It translates to CASSLAGTSGSYDTQYF.

The V and J genes are TRBV20-1 and TRBJ1-2; possibly TRBD1 for D (5 bases). The V gene's germline CDR1 is DFQATT and CDR2 SNEGSKA (reference sequence). CDR3 length: 13 amino acids. V lost 1 base and J lost 4, with 10 bases in between. CDR3 nucleotides: TGCAGTGCTAGAGTAGGGGCGGGCTATGGCTACACCTTC. Protein product: CSARVGAGYGYTF.

The genes are TRBV9 and TRBJ2-4, with TRBD2 matching over 7 bases. Per the germline V gene, CDR1 is SGDLS and CDR2 is YYNGEE. The CDR3 is 15 residues long. V lost 4 bases and J lost 8; bases outside the gene matches: 12. CDR3 loop: CASSPPRGRVDIQYF. CDR3 sequence (DNA): TGTGCCAGCAGCCCCCCCCGAGGGAGGGTAGACATTCAGTACTTC. Complete variable domain (other parts from reference TRBV9 and TRBJ2-4): DSGVTQTPKHLITATGQRVTLRCSPRSGDLSVYWYQQSLDQGLQFLIQYYNGEERAKGNILERFSAQQFPDLHSELNLSSLELGDSALYFCASSPPRGRVDIQYFGAGTRLSVL.

The chain employs TRBV14 and TRBJ2-5; 12 positions agree with TRBD2. Looked up from germline, CDR1 is SGHDN and CDR2 is FVKESK. Losses at the gene ends were 1 base for V and 4 bases for J; bases not matched to a gene: 1. The CDR3 loop spans 15 amino acids. This CDR3 is CASSQGLAGAETQYF. The DNA of the CDR3 is TGTGCCAGCAGCCAAGGACTAGCGGGGGCAGAGACCCAGTACTTC.

The chain links TRBV20-1 to TRBJ1-2; D unresolved. Germline V lookup: CDR1 DFQATT, CDR2 SNEGSKA (reference sequence). This CDR3 has 14 residues. The V and J ends lost 3 bases and 4 bases respectively, with 15 bases between them. CDR3 in amino acids: CSARSPDGLYGYTF. In DNA form, the CDR3 reads TGCAGTGCTAGGAGTCCGGACGGACTCTATGGCTACACCTTC.

This clonotype was recorded at least ten times. V usage is TRBV9 and J usage is TRBJ2-1, with D maybe TRBD2 (5 bases). CDR1 is SGDLS and CDR2 is YYNGEE in the germline V gene. The CDR3 loop spans 15 amino acids. V was trimmed by 4 bases and J by 10 bases, leaving 21 bases between them. The CDR3 loop reads CASSTNLHGISEQFF. The CDR3 DNA follows: TGTGCCAGCAGCACAAACCTCCACGGGATCAGCGAGCAGTTCTTC. Using reference TRBV9 and TRBJ2-1 for the parts outside the CDR3, the full variable domain is DSGVTQTPKHLITATGQRVTLRCSPRSGDLSVYWYQQSLDQGLQFLIQYYNGEERAKGNILERFSAQQFPDLHSELNLSSLELGDSALYFCASSTNLHGISEQFFGPGTRLTVL.